The 25 T cell receptor beta chains reported below all come from one sample, sequenced in a study of beta chain features in type 1 diabetes. What was sequenced were expressed TCRB transcripts, since all of the isolated RNA had been reverse transcribed. The protocol was immunoSEQ multiplex PCR, while the TCRdb copy is restricted to in-frame clones and leaves out a portion. The table lists about 320,000 clones, 12% to 15% of them singletons. The specimen sequenced was central memory CD4+ T cells from blood. Receptors originate from a man aged 30 to 39 in good health.

This clone has a count of ten or more. An end of the junction differs from the germline gene, which may be a read error. The chain links TRBV5-6 to TRBJ2-2; D possibly uses TRBD1 or TRBD2 (5 bases each). The CDR3 covers 14 residues. CDR1 and CDR2 (germline): SGHDT, YYEEEE. The CDR3 loop reads CASSPVRGTEELFF. The CDR3 nucleotides are TGTGCCAGCAGCCCAGTTCGAGGGACCGAGGAGCTGTTTTTT.

In its sample, this clone was seen a few times. The chain is built from TRBV2 and TRBJ2-2; D gene unclear. This CDR3 region has 14 residues. CDR1 is SNHLY, CDR2 FYNNEI, per germline. Trimming removed 2 bases from V and 3 bases from J, with 7 bases in between. CDR3 DNA: TGTGCCAGCAGTGAATCCAAGCACACCGGGGAGCTGTTTTTT. It encodes CASSESKHTGELFF.

The gene calls are TRBV4-2 and TRBJ2-2, with 9 bases that match TRBD2. CDR1 and CDR2 from the germline V gene are LGHNA and YNFKEQ. This CDR3 spans 15 amino acids. With V trimmed by 3 bases and J by 3 bases, 2 bases remained unmatched. The chain's CDR3 is CASSHSSGDTGELFF. In nucleotides, the CDR3 is TGTGCCAGCAGCCACTCTAGCGGGGACACCGGGGAGCTGTTTTTT.

This sequence joins TRBV5-4 and TRBJ2-5; D not resolved. This CDR3 contains 16 residues. Trimming took off 3 bases at V and 1 base at J, with 16 bases between the two ends. CDR1 SGHNT and CDR2 YYREEE come from the germline V gene (reference sequence). DNA for the CDR3: TGTGCCAGCAGCTGGCCCATTCACGGGCTCCAAGAGACCCAGTACTTC. This encodes CASSWPIHGLQETQYF.

V gene TRBV11-2 combines with J gene TRBJ2-5; TRBD2 matches 7 bases. CDR1 and CDR2 from the germline V gene are SGHAT and FQNNGV. The CDR3 has 14 residues. The J segment lost 4 bases and the V segment lost 5 bases, leaving 7 bases of the junction unmatched. In DNA, the CDR3 is TGTGCCAGCAGCCAATCTAGCGGCTCAGAGACCCAGTACTTC. Translating gives CASSQSSGSETQYF.

Only a few counts were recorded for this clone. This sequence joins TRBV7-6 and TRBJ2-4, with no clear D. Looked up from germline, CDR1 is SGHVS and CDR2 is FNYEAQ. This CDR3 has 15 residues. The V end was cut by 1 base, the J end by 0 bases, with 7 bases between. The CDR3 DNA reads TGTGCCAGCAGCTTAGGGCCGAGAGCCAAAAACATTCAGTACTTC. Its translation: CASSLGPRAKNIQYF.

This clone was detected many times. The V call is TRBV2, the J call TRBJ1-4; D is undetermined. The CDR3 is made up of 13 amino acids. V lost 6 bases and J 4 bases, leaving 9 bases between the germline ends. CDR1 SNHLY and CDR2 FYNNEI come from the germline V gene. The CDR3 DNA reads as TGTGCCAGCAGGCAGGACTATAATGAAAAACTGTTTTTT. As protein: CASRQDYNEKLFF.

This clone was seen a few times. The chain uses TRBV15 and TRBJ2-1; 7 bases are a match to TRBD2. The V and J ends lost 5 bases and 6 bases, in that order; junction bases with no gene match: 10. The CDR3 is made up of 15 amino acids. The V gene's germline CDR1 is LNHNV and CDR2 YYDKDF (reference sequence). The CDR3 sequence is CATSFRAGVFNEQFF. CDR3 DNA: TGTGCCACCAGCTTCAGGGCGGGAGTATTCAATGAGCAGTTCTTC.

This chain links TRBV19 with TRBJ1-2, with D uncertain. The CDR3 has 12 amino acids. The V gene lost 1 base and the J gene lost 8 bases, with 8 bases spanning the gap. CDR1 is LNHDA and CDR2 is SQIVND in the germline V gene (reference sequence). CDR3 protein: CASSIGVEGYTF. The CDR3, as DNA: TGTGCCAGTAGTATAGGGGTGGAGGGCTACACCTTC. Filled out from reference TRBV19 and TRBJ1-2, the complete variable domain reads DGGITQSPKYLFRKEGQNVTLSCEQNLNHDAMYWYRQDPGQGLRLIYYSQIVNDFQKGDIAEGYSVSREKKESFPLTVTSAQKNPTAFYLCASSIGVEGYTFGSGTRLTVV.

This chain joins TRBV11-2 and TRBJ2-5; 16 bases fit TRBD2. Trimming cost V 5 bases and J 4 bases; bases outside gene matches: 7. Germline values: CDR1 SGHAT, CDR2 FQNNGV. The CDR3 runs to 17 residues. In DNA, the CDR3 is TGTGCCAGCAGCGCCGGGACTAGCGGGGGGGCGGGAGAGACCCAGTACTTC. Amino acids: CASSAGTSGGAGETQYF. Full variable domain (rest looked up from reference TRBV11-2 and TRBJ2-5): EAGVAQSPRYKIIEKRQSVAFWCNPISGHATLYWYQQILGQGPKLLIQFQNNGVVDDSQLPKDRFSAERLKGVDSTLKIQPAKLEDSAVYLCASSAGTSGGAGETQYFGPGTRLLVL.

The chain recombines TRBV28 with TRBJ2-7; D possibly corresponds to TRBD1 (7 bases). Germline CDR1 is MDHEN and CDR2 is SYDVKM. The V gene lost 8 bases and the J gene lost 3 bases, with 14 bases spanning the gap. This CDR3 is 13 amino acids long. CDR3: CASGGRGDYEQYF. The CDR3 region has the DNA TGTGCCAGCGGGGGCAGGGGGGACTACGAGCAGTACTTC. Complete variable domain (other parts from reference TRBV28 and TRBJ2-7): DVKVTQSSRYLVKRTGEKVFLECVQDMDHENMFWYRQDPGLGLRLIYFSYDVKMKEKGDIPEGYSVSREKKERFSLILESASTNQTSMYLCASGGRGDYEQYFGPGTRLTVT.

This clone was detected a few times. The chain has TRBV6-5 and TRBJ1-5, with no clear D. The CDR3 runs 13 residues. V lost 8 bases and J lost 5, with 13 bases in between. Germline values: CDR1 MNHEY, CDR2 SVGAGI. The CDR3 region is CASGSIRDQPQHF. The DNA of the CDR3 is TGTGCCAGCGGGAGTATTCGAGATCAGCCCCAGCATTTT.

The chain joins TRBV30 to TRBJ2-3, with D hard to call. Trimming took off 7 bases at V and 2 bases at J, with 10 bases between the two ends. Germline CDR1 GTSNPN, CDR2 SVGIG (reference sequence). CDR3 length: 12 residues. This CDR3 is CASVRNTDTQYF. The DNA of the CDR3 is TGTGCCTCCGTGCGTAACACAGATACGCAGTATTTT.

As to this clone: Other DNA sequences in the sample encode the same CDR3. CDR3 nucleotides: TGTGCCAGCAGACATGGGGGGTCCGGGGAGCTGTTTTTT. This sequence encodes CASRHGGSGELFF. V and J are TRBV6-1 and TRBJ2-2; possible D gene TRBD2, 6 bases. Trimming pared 6 bases from V and 6 bases from J, leaving 11 bases between. Germline lookup yields CDR1 MNHNS and CDR2 SASEGT. This CDR3 is 13 amino acids long.

Ten or more counts support this clone. The rearrangement links TRBV7-8 to TRBJ2-5, with unresolved D. Trimming pared 8 bases from V and 3 bases from J, leaving 13 bases between. The CDR3 consists of 13 residues. Looked up from germline, CDR1 is SGHVS and CDR2 is FQNEAQ. For the CDR3, the DNA is TGTGCCAGCGTATCTCCGGCAAAAGAGACCCAGTACTTC. Residues: CASVSPAKETQYF.

The chain employs TRBV23-1 and TRBJ2-7, with 11 bases that match TRBD2. TRBV23-1 is an ORF, and what it does is uncertain. The V segment lost 4 bases and the J segment 2 bases; nucleotides outside the gene matches: 1. This CDR3 spans 14 amino acids. CDR3 loop: CASSLTSGTYEQYF. The DNA for the CDR3 is TGCGCCAGCAGTCTGACTAGCGGGACCTACGAGCAGTACTTC.

This clone was counted between two and nine times. The chain recombines TRBV11-2 with TRBJ2-7; tentatively, D is TRBD1 (5 bases). Trimming pared 5 bases from V and 2 bases from J, leaving 19 bases between. Germline CDR1 is SGHAT and CDR2 is FQNNGV. The CDR3 spans 16 residues. The CDR3 nucleotides read TGTGCCAGCAGCCCCGACAGCCCGAGTGGGGCCTACGAGCAGTACTTC. As protein: CASSPDSPSGAYEQYF.

The chain employs TRBV6-1 and TRBJ2-4; 7 bases align to TRBD1. V was pared by 7 bases and J by 8 bases, with 5 bases of the junction left unmatched. The CDR3 has 12 residues. Germline V lookup: CDR1 MNHNS, CDR2 SASEGT. CDR3 in amino acids: CASKGGRDIQYF. The CDR3 DNA follows: TGTGCCAGCAAAGGGGGCAGAGACATTCAGTACTTC.

At least ten counts were recorded for this clone. The rearrangement joins TRBV19 to TRBJ1-5, with 8 bases aligning to TRBD1. The junction had 12 bases not matched to a gene; V was cut back by 10 bases and J by 7 bases. This CDR3 is built from 14 residues. Germline V lookup: CDR1 LNHDA, CDR2 SQIVND (reference sequence). The chain's CDR3 is CATTSRQGIQPQHF. The CDR3, as DNA: TGTGCCACCACCTCGAGACAGGGGATACAGCCCCAGCATTTT.

This clone was found a few times. The chain links TRBV9 to TRBJ1-3; TRBD1 agrees at 8 bases. CDR3 length equals 17 residues. Germline V CDR1 and CDR2: SGDLS, YYNGEE. V shed 3 bases, J shed 2 bases, and the junction held 10 bases outside the gene matches. The CDR3 spells CASSAFLTGGAGNTIYF. The CDR3 DNA is TGTGCCAGCAGCGCCTTCCTTACAGGGGGGGCTGGAAACACCATATATTTT.

V usage is TRBV5-4 and J usage is TRBJ2-5, with 10 bases identical to TRBD1. With 4 bases clipped from V and 2 bases from J, the junction kept 8 bases outside the gene matches. The CDR3 spans 16 residues. The germline gives CDR1 SGHNT, CDR2 YYREEE (reference sequence). This CDR3 is CASSRGGQGGQETQYF. The CDR3, as DNA: TGTGCCAGCAGCCGAGGCGGACAGGGGGGTCAAGAGACCCAGTACTTC. Full variable domain (missing parts from reference TRBV5-4 and TRBJ2-5): ETGVTQSPTHLIKTRGQQVTLRCSSQSGHNTVSWYQQALGQGPQFIFQYYREEENGRGNFPPRFSGLQFPNYSSELNVNALELDDSALYLCASSRGGQGGQETQYFGPGTRLLVL.

This clone was found a few times. J is TRBJ1-1 and V is TRBV27; D gene ambiguous. Trimming pared 6 bases from V and 3 bases from J, leaving 8 bases between. The CDR3 sequence is 12 residues long. Per germline, CDR1 MNHEY and CDR2 SMNVEV (reference sequence). In nucleotides, the CDR3 is TGTGCCAGCAGGGCGGATTACACTGAAGCTTTCTTT. This codes for CASRADYTEAFF.

This clone was detected a few times. The chain is built from TRBV5-1 and TRBJ2-7; D remains unclear. Trimming took 0 bases from V and 2 from J, leaving 9 bases between them. Germline-derived CDR1 and CDR2 are SGHRS and YFSETQ. The CDR3 contains 14 residues. The DNA of the CDR3 is TGCGCCAGCAGCTTGGCGGACCCAGCCTACGAGCAGTACGTC. It yields the protein CASSLADPAYEQYV.

The rearrangement links TRBV11-3 to TRBJ2-2, with D uncertain. This CDR3 is 13 amino acids long. Germline V gene lookup returns CDR1 SGHNT and CDR2 YENEEA. Trimming took 1 base from V and 6 from J, leaving 6 bases between them. DNA of the CDR3: TGTGCCAGCAGCTTAGGGGTGTCCGGGGAGCTGTTTTTT. This sequence encodes CASSLGVSGELFF.

The V and J genes are TRBV23-1 and TRBJ2-3; D unclear. TRBV23-1 is classed as an ORF, of uncertain function. The V end lost 6 bases, the J end lost 4 bases, and 11 bases lay between the germline ends. CDR3 size: 13 residues. The CDR3 sequence: CASSVYLADTQYF. The CDR3, as DNA: TGCGCCAGCAGCGTATACTTGGCAGATACGCAGTATTTT.